This T cell receptor (beta chain) was sequenced during a study of radiotherapy plus CTLA-4 blockade in lung cancer. The CDR3 totals 16 residues. Germline values: CDR1 GTSNPN, CDR2 SVGIG (reference sequence). Trimming removed 1 base from V and 1 base from J, with 14 bases in between. Sequencing used immunoSEQ multiplex PCR; TCRdb keeps in-frame clones, though not all of them. The data contain 130,000 or so clones, 85% to 90% of them singletons. The J gene is TRBJ1-5, the V gene TRBV30; D perhaps matches TRBD1 (6 bases). This receptor was obtained from a human donor with non-small cell lung cancer that progressed on radiotherapy plus ipilimumab. Sequenced material: peripheral blood, taken from a patient treated with radiotherapy plus ipilimumab. The CDR3 DNA reads TGTGCCTGGAGTGGCGGGGGCAGGGACAGCAATCAGCCCCAGCATTTT. Translated: CAWSGGGRDSNQPQHF.